This T cell receptor (beta chain) was sequenced in a study of T cells after posttransplantation cyclophosphamide (dated by TCRdb to the mid-2010s). Concerning the study at large: Using TRB sequencing, the study followed how the T cell repertoire reconstituted after myeloablative bone marrow transplantation in which posttransplantation cyclophosphamide served as GVHD prophylaxis. Samples from 35 PTCy-treated patients and 16 related bone marrow donors of those patients were subjected to antigen receptor sequencing. TRB sequencing was performed on blood from all 35 or so PTCy patients with 1-year posttransplant specimens. In 3 patients, TRB sequencing was also performed on up to roughly 3 more blood samples taken 2 to 5.2 years after transplant, and in a handful of patients, pretransplant blood was also TRB-sequenced. Because TRA and TRB clonality correlated tightly in several samples, later TCR analyses were limited to TRB. Public TRB sequences were searched against a database of over 3,600 sequences associated with responses to pathogens, tumor antigens, self-antigens and alloantigens. Summary of the overall study and its limitations: Across roughly 49 patients, TRB clonality was highly associated with recipient CMV seropositivity and CMV reactivation, and diversity in PTCy patients was similar to diversity in CNI/methotrexate controls. Donor-recipient similarity was low at 1-2 months but increased during the first year, and donor CD8+ memory clones often dominated later blood repertoires. The TRB repertoires of T cells infiltrating skin or GI tract showed only limited overlap with the TRB repertoires of T cells in blood.

Trimming leaves V shorter by 4 bases and J shorter by 7 bases, with the junction holding 8 bases beyond the gene matches. The CDR3 spans 15 residues, from the cysteine through the phenylalanine. Of the read, only the CDR3 DNA is kept; its 45 bases are in frame from base 1. CDR1 and CDR2, per the germline V gene, are MDHEN and SYDVKM. The treatment or condition label, as the study defines it: high-dose cyclophosphamide on days +3 and +4 as single-agent GVHD prophylaxis. Patients in the PTCy group got busulfan and fludarabine conditioning, a marrow graft from a related or unrelated donor, and cyclophosphamide on days +3 and +4. PTCy-treated patients came from a prospective multi-institutional clinical trial. Peripheral blood and bone marrow mononuclear cells were isolated by Ficoll-Hypaque density centrifugation and cryopreserved. TRB sequencing used genomic DNA with the immunoSEQ assay at survey resolution or the hsTCRB kit. The study's processing was this. The immunoSEQ software was used for initial read processing, and the LymphoSeq R package was used for repertoire analyses. Clonality was computed as 1 minus normalized Shannon entropy; Gini coefficient was also calculated for each TRB dataset. To infer phenotypes in unsorted samples, TRB sequences from sorted subsets of the recipient or donor were mapped onto unsorted samples from the same recipient. This immuneACCESS table, as held by TCRdb, lists in-frame sequences with V and J called but not all clones. Of the missing ones, under half trace to an unresolved V gene in checked studies; the others have no known cause. V, J and clone size reflect that table, while D and trimming were determined from the DNA. This sample is represented by about 10,000 clones, with no singletons among them. The top ten hold less than 30% of the sample.

Ten or more counts support this clone. What this receptor recognizes is not known. No much larger clone exists at a distance of one base, and base qualities are not known. This chain joins TRBV28 to TRBJ1-5, with 9 middle bases fitting TRBD1. The sequence was collected from a female patient aged 40-50 years who received an allogeneic stem cell transplant from a related donor, was CMV-positive, and had no GVHD. After a transplant, some T cells may have been passed on by the graft donor. Sequencing used PBMCs, obtained after allogeneic stem cell transplant with posttransplant cyclophosphamide. The CDR3 protein sequence reads: CASSWGQGSVQPQHF. The nucleotide sequence reads as follows: TGTGCCAGCAGTTGGGGACAGGGTTCCGTCCAGCCCCAGCATTTT.